This is a list of T cell receptor beta chains from one sample in a study of chemoradiotherapy in HPV16-positive cancers. This table comes from immunoSEQ multiplex PCR, and its TCRdb copy is limited to in-frame clones, with some not included. This repertoire shows about 35,000 clones, around 92% found once; its top ten account for 3.6%. The source material was blood, sampled from a patient who underwent chemoradiotherapy. The receptors stem from a human donor with HPV-associated anogenital cancer. Both conserved end residues are part of each CDR3. A D gene is named only where the DNA matches it firmly. The size entry is marked missing in some rows and otherwise reads once, few, many or a size class.

clone_size: NA
j_call: TRBJ1-1
d_call: TRBD1
v_call: TRBV5-6
cdr3_nt: TGTGCCAGCAGTCTGCTGGACAGGGGATCTTACACTGAAGCTTTCTTT
cdr3_aa: CASSLLDRGSYTEAFF

clone_size: few
j_call: TRBJ1-6
d_call: NA
v_call: TRBV6-5
cdr3_nt: TGTGCCAGCGGATCACCCGGGAATTCACCCCTCCACTTT
cdr3_aa: CASGSPGNSPLHF

clone_size: NA
j_call: TRBJ1-5
d_call: TRBD1
v_call: TRBV5-6
cdr3_nt: TGTGCCAGCAGTTCGGACAGGGAGGGAAGCAATCAGCCCCAGCATTTT
cdr3_aa: CASSSDREGSNQPQHF

clone_size: few
j_call: TRBJ2-7
d_call: NA
v_call: TRBV6-5
cdr3_nt: TGTGCCAGCAGTTACCGAAACAGTATTTACGAGCAGTACTTC
cdr3_aa: CASSYRNSIYEQYF

clone_size: once
j_call: TRBJ2-1
d_call: NA
v_call: TRBV9
cdr3_nt: TGTGCCAGCAGCGTAGGCCCGGGAAGCTCCTACAATGAGCAGTTCTTC
cdr3_aa: CASSVGPGSSYNEQFF

clone_size: NA
j_call: TRBJ1-3
d_call: TRBD1
v_call: TRBV18
cdr3_nt: TGTGCCAGCTCACTACAAAAACAGGGGCGTCTAGGAAACACCATATATTTT
cdr3_aa: CASSLQKQGRLGNTIYF

clone_size: once
j_call: TRBJ2-7
d_call: TRBD2
v_call: TRBV6-1
cdr3_nt: TGTGCCAGTACCGGGACTATCGAGCAGTACTTC
cdr3_aa: CASTGTIEQYF

clone_size: NA
j_call: TRBJ1-1
d_call: NA
v_call: TRBV11-2
cdr3_nt: TGTGCCAGCAGCCCGGAAATTTTACCGAACACTGAAGCTTTCTTT
cdr3_aa: CASSPEILPNTEAFF

clone_size: NA
j_call: TRBJ2-1
d_call: TRBD2
v_call: TRBV9
cdr3_nt: TGTGCCAGCAGCGAATCGACTAGCGGGGGGCTCTACAATGAGCAGTTCTTC
cdr3_aa: CASSESTSGGLYNEQFF

clone_size: NA
j_call: TRBJ2-2
d_call: TRBD1
v_call: TRBV5-8
cdr3_nt: TGTGCCAGCAGCCCTTACCGGGACAGGGGCACCGGGGAGCTGTTTTTT
cdr3_aa: CASSPYRDRGTGELFF

clone_size: NA
j_call: TRBJ1-5
d_call: NA
v_call: TRBV7-7
cdr3_nt: TGTGCCAGCAGCTTAGCAAGACCTGGGGATTATAGCAATCAGCCCCAGCATTTT
cdr3_aa: CASSLARPGDYSNQPQHF

clone_size: NA
j_call: TRBJ1-1
d_call: NA
v_call: TRBV7-9
cdr3_nt: TGTGCCAGCAGCATCTTACAGGGCCTTGGGAACACTGAAGCTTTCTTT
cdr3_aa: CASSILQGLGNTEAFF

clone_size: NA
j_call: TRBJ2-3
d_call: TRBD2
v_call: TRBV9
cdr3_nt: TGTGCCAGCAGCACTAGCGGGGGAAACACAGATACGCAGTATTTT
cdr3_aa: CASSTSGGNTDTQYF

clone_size: NA
j_call: TRBJ1-1
d_call: NA
v_call: TRBV6-5
cdr3_nt: TGTGCCAGCAGTTACTCTGCTAGGGGATTCACTGAAGCTTTCTTT
cdr3_aa: CASSYSARGFTEAFF

clone_size: NA
j_call: TRBJ1-6
d_call: NA
v_call: TRBV6-5
cdr3_nt: TGTGCCAGCACCGTCAGGCAGGGTCGACCCCTCCACTTT
cdr3_aa: CASTVRQGRPLHF

clone_size: NA
j_call: TRBJ2-2
d_call: TRBD2
v_call: TRBV6-1
cdr3_nt: TGTGCCAGCACTGGACTAGCGGCGAACACCGGGGAGCTGTTTTTT
cdr3_aa: CASTGLAANTGELFF

clone_size: NA
j_call: TRBJ2-7
d_call: NA
v_call: TRBV9
cdr3_nt: TGTGCCAGCAGCCCAGAGGGTGATCCCTACGAGCAGTACTTC
cdr3_aa: CASSPEGDPYEQYF

clone_size: NA
j_call: TRBJ1-1
d_call: NA
v_call: TRBV5-6
cdr3_nt: TGTGCCAGCAGCTTTCGAGACACTGAAGCTTTCTTT
cdr3_aa: CASSFRDTEAFF

clone_size: NA
j_call: TRBJ2-7
d_call: TRBD2
v_call: TRBV7-6
cdr3_nt: TGTGCCAGCAGCCTCAGCGGGGCCTACGAGCAGTACTTC
cdr3_aa: CASSLSGAYEQYF

clone_size: NA
j_call: TRBJ1-1
d_call: NA
v_call: TRBV4-2
cdr3_nt: TGTGCCAGCAGCCGGGGGAACACTGAAGCTTTCTTT
cdr3_aa: CASSRGNTEAFF

clone_size: NA
j_call: TRBJ1-6
d_call: NA
v_call: TRBV7-8
cdr3_nt: TGTGCCAGCACCGAAAACAACAAGGTAGTGAATTCACCCCTCCACTTT
cdr3_aa: CASTENNKVVNSPLHF

clone_size: NA
j_call: TRBJ1-2
d_call: TRBD1
v_call: TRBV2
cdr3_nt: TGTGCCATTCCTCAGGGGGTTGGCTATGGCTACACCTTC
cdr3_aa: CAIPQGVGYGYTF

clone_size: NA
j_call: TRBJ2-2
d_call: NA
v_call: TRBV12-5
cdr3_nt: TGTGCTAGTGGGAGGGGGGGGACCGGGGAGCTGTTTTTT
cdr3_aa: CASGRGGTGELFF

clone_size: NA
j_call: TRBJ2-7
d_call: TRBD1
v_call: TRBV9
cdr3_nt: TGTGCCAGCAGCGTAGCTCGAGACAGGGGGCACCACGAGCAGTACTTC
cdr3_aa: CASSVARDRGHHEQYF

clone_size: NA
j_call: TRBJ2-7
d_call: NA
v_call: TRBV7-3
cdr3_nt: TGTGCCAGCAGCTTAATCGAAGAGCAGTACTTC
cdr3_aa: CASSLIEEQYF

clone_size: NA
j_call: TRBJ2-7
d_call: NA
v_call: TRBV2
cdr3_nt: TGTGCCAGCAGTGTCTCCGGGGGCAAATACGAGCAGTACTTC
cdr3_aa: CASSVSGGKYEQYF

clone_size: NA
j_call: TRBJ2-2
d_call: NA
v_call: TRBV7-3
cdr3_nt: TGTGCCAGCAGCTCAACCGGGACATCGAACACCGGGGAGCTGTTTTTT
cdr3_aa: CASSSTGTSNTGELFF

clone_size: once
j_call: TRBJ2-7
d_call: TRBD1
v_call: TRBV7-2
cdr3_nt: TGTGCCAGCAGCCTAGGGACAGGGGGCGGGTACGAGCAGTACTTC
cdr3_aa: CASSLGTGGGYEQYF

clone_size: NA
j_call: TRBJ1-5
d_call: NA
v_call: TRBV11-2
cdr3_nt: TGTGCCAGCTGCCCTGGGATGGGGCCCTATAGCAATCAGCCCCAGCATTTT
cdr3_aa: CASCPGMGPYSNQPQHF

clone_size: NA
j_call: TRBJ1-4
d_call: NA
v_call: TRBV25-1
cdr3_nt: TGTGCCAGCAGTGGGGGACACCTCGCAACTAATGAAAAACTGTTTTTT
cdr3_aa: CASSGGHLATNEKLFF

clone_size: NA
j_call: TRBJ1-2
d_call: NA
v_call: TRBV15
cdr3_nt: TGTGCCACCAGCAGATCGGGGCGGAGTGGCTACACCTTC
cdr3_aa: CATSRSGRSGYTF

clone_size: NA
j_call: TRBJ1-6
d_call: NA
v_call: TRBV6-5
cdr3_nt: TGTGCCAGCAGTTACGAAGGTTATTCACCCCTCCACTTT
cdr3_aa: CASSYEGYSPLHF

clone_size: once
j_call: TRBJ1-1
d_call: NA
v_call: TRBV4-1
cdr3_nt: TGCGCCAGCGGGCGGATGAACACTGAAGCTTTCTTT
cdr3_aa: CASGRMNTEAFF

clone_size: NA
j_call: TRBJ1-4
d_call: NA
v_call: TRBV30
cdr3_nt: TGTGCCTGGAGTCCCGGTGGGGGGGTTTCGACTAATGAAAAACTGTTTTTT
cdr3_aa: CAWSPGGGVSTNEKLFF

clone_size: NA
j_call: TRBJ2-3
d_call: NA
v_call: TRBV6-1
cdr3_nt: TGTGCCAGCAGTGATGGGACTTCCCACACGGGTACGCAGTATTTT
cdr3_aa: CASSDGTSHTGTQYF

clone_size: once
j_call: TRBJ2-2
d_call: TRBD2
v_call: TRBV5-6
cdr3_nt: TGTGCCAGCAGCATAAGGGAGGGCACCGGGGAGCTGTTTTTT
cdr3_aa: CASSIREGTGELFF

clone_size: NA
j_call: TRBJ2-5
d_call: NA
v_call: TRBV5-4
cdr3_nt: TGTGCCAGCAGCTTGTTTACAGGGCGCCCCGAGGAGACCCAGTACTTC
cdr3_aa: CASSLFTGRPEETQYF

clone_size: once
j_call: TRBJ1-5
d_call: NA
v_call: TRBV18
cdr3_nt: TGTGCCAGCTCACCCACCGGTTCAGGGTCGTTTAATCAGCCCCAGCATTTT
cdr3_aa: CASSPTGSGSFNQPQHF

clone_size: NA
j_call: TRBJ1-5
d_call: TRBD1
v_call: TRBV6-5
cdr3_nt: TGTGCCAGCCAGACAGGGGACAATCAGCCCCAGCATTTT
cdr3_aa: CASQTGDNQPQHF

clone_size: NA
j_call: TRBJ1-4
d_call: NA
v_call: TRBV5-1
cdr3_nt: TGCGCCAGCAGCAATACAGGGTCAAGTGAAAAACTGTTTTTT
cdr3_aa: CASSNTGSSEKLFF

clone_size: NA
j_call: TRBJ2-7
d_call: NA
v_call: TRBV4-1
cdr3_nt: TGCGCCAGCAGCCCTACAACAGAGGGATCCGAGTACTTC
cdr3_aa: CASSPTTEGSEYF

clone_size: few
j_call: TRBJ1-2
d_call: NA
v_call: TRBV27
cdr3_nt: TGTGCCAGCAGTTTCTGGCAGGGGCACTATGGCTACACCTTC
cdr3_aa: CASSFWQGHYGYTF

clone_size: NA
j_call: TRBJ2-1
d_call: NA
v_call: TRBV18
cdr3_nt: TGTGCCAGCTCACCAAGAACCCCGGGGGCGAGTTACAATGAGCAGTTCTTC
cdr3_aa: CASSPRTPGASYNEQFF

clone_size: NA
j_call: TRBJ2-7
d_call: TRBD1
v_call: TRBV18
cdr3_nt: TGTGCCAGCTCATTCGACAGGGTTTACGAGCAGTACTTC
cdr3_aa: CASSFDRVYEQYF

clone_size: NA
j_call: TRBJ2-7
d_call: NA
v_call: TRBV18
cdr3_nt: TGTGCCAGCCTACCGGGACTCAACTCCTACGAGCAGTACTTC
cdr3_aa: CASLPGLNSYEQYF

clone_size: NA
j_call: TRBJ2-7
d_call: TRBD1
v_call: TRBV7-2
cdr3_nt: TGTGCCAGCAGCCCCGACAGGGGATACGAGCAGTACTTC
cdr3_aa: CASSPDRGYEQYF

clone_size: once
j_call: TRBJ2-5
d_call: NA
v_call: TRBV6-5
cdr3_nt: TGTGCCAGCAGTGGCCTGCTCGGGGAGACCCAGTACTTC
cdr3_aa: CASSGLLGETQYF

clone_size: NA
j_call: TRBJ1-2
d_call: NA
v_call: TRBV6-1
cdr3_nt: TGTGCCAGCAGTGACGGGGGGGCGGGACGGTATGGCTACACCTTC
cdr3_aa: CASSDGGAGRYGYTF

clone_size: NA
j_call: TRBJ1-2
d_call: NA
v_call: TRBV7-2
cdr3_nt: TGTGCCAGCAGCTCGAGCCCCCTTTCCTATGGCTACACCTTC
cdr3_aa: CASSSSPLSYGYTF

clone_size: NA
j_call: TRBJ1-5
d_call: TRBD1
v_call: TRBV7-9
cdr3_nt: TGTGCCAGCAGCTCGGGACAGGGGCGAGGGCAGCCCCAGCATTTT
cdr3_aa: CASSSGQGRGQPQHF

clone_size: NA
j_call: TRBJ2-7
d_call: TRBD1
v_call: TRBV4-1
cdr3_nt: TGCGCCAGCAGCCAGAGGGTGACAGGGACCTACGAGCAGTACTTC
cdr3_aa: CASSQRVTGTYEQYF

clone_size: NA
j_call: TRBJ1-1
d_call: NA
v_call: TRBV4-3
cdr3_nt: TGCGCCAGCAGCCACCAAAAGGGGTGGAACACTGAAGCTTTCTTT
cdr3_aa: CASSHQKGWNTEAFF

clone_size: NA
j_call: TRBJ1-2
d_call: TRBD1
v_call: TRBV2
cdr3_nt: TGTGCCAGCAGTCCCGACAGGGGTGATGGCTACACCTTC
cdr3_aa: CASSPDRGDGYTF

clone_size: NA
j_call: TRBJ2-2
d_call: NA
v_call: TRBV30
cdr3_nt: TGTGCCTCTTCCCCGGGGACGTTGAACACCGGGGAGCTGTTTTTT
cdr3_aa: CASSPGTLNTGELFF

clone_size: NA
j_call: TRBJ1-4
d_call: TRBD1
v_call: TRBV4-1
cdr3_nt: TGCGCCAGCAGAAGGACAGGGTTTAATGAAAAACTGTTTTTT
cdr3_aa: CASRRTGFNEKLFF

clone_size: NA
j_call: TRBJ2-7
d_call: NA
v_call: TRBV20-1
cdr3_nt: TGCAGTGCTAGAGACTCCTACGAGCAGTACTTC
cdr3_aa: CSARDSYEQYF

clone_size: NA
j_call: TRBJ1-2
d_call: NA
v_call: TRBV5-6
cdr3_nt: TGTGCCAGCAGTTCCCGGGGGGGTCGTGGCTACACCTTC
cdr3_aa: CASSSRGGRGYTF

clone_size: NA
j_call: TRBJ1-6
d_call: NA
v_call: TRBV13
cdr3_nt: TGTGCCAGCAGCCAAGGGACGGTTTCTAATTCACCCCTCCACTTT
cdr3_aa: CASSQGTVSNSPLHF

clone_size: NA
j_call: TRBJ1-5
d_call: NA
v_call: TRBV10-2
cdr3_nt: TGCGCCAGCGGCCAAGGAAGCGATCAGCCCCAGCATTTT
cdr3_aa: CASGQGSDQPQHF